This TCR beta chain was recorded in a study of T-cell memory formation after mild COVID-19. The overall study: Clustering of TCRs was largely donor specific. Overall study findings and caveats: CD4+ bias marked clones expanding day 15 to 37, unlike balanced contracting clones. The main location of contracting CD4+ clones was CM and EM, and that of contracting CD8+ clones was EMRA.

MiXCR, applied by TCRdb to the 5' RACE reads, yields one record per CDR3 protein. The data contain roughly 450,000 distinct CDR3 sequences, 15% to 20% of them seen just once; the ten biggest clones take up roughly 21%. This clonotype was recorded a few times. Antigen unknown. The CDR3 totals 14 residues. Trimming removed 4 bases from V and 8 bases from J; junction bases left unmatched: 8. In germline, CDR1 is SGHDT, CDR2 YYEEEE. V and J are TRBV5-6 and TRBJ2-4; 8 bases line up with TRBD1. This clonotype was sampled from a man aged 18 to 29 who had mild COVID-19 (a few samples of this study predate the infection). Cell type and time point are not known. Sequenced: PBMCs or a T cell subset sorted from them (not recorded which). The CDR3 DNA reads TGTGCCAGCAGCCCAGGACAGGGATCATACATTCAGTACTTC. It is translated as CASSPGQGSYIQYF.